Below, 13 T cell receptor beta chains from the same sample are listed, as sequenced in a study of shared clonotypes between healthy human individuals. Profiled with immunoSEQ multiplex PCR; TCRdb holds only in-frame clones, not every one. The sample contains some 1.1 million clones, approximately 80% of which appear only once. Sequencing was done on a sample of memory CD4+ T cells from PBMCs. The subset is: CD45RA-negative fraction. Every receptor here comes from a man younger than 35 in good health. Some clones in this sample may be carry-over from other donors' samples.

The CDR3 reads CASSLWETEAFF. The CDR3 DNA reads as TGTGCCAGCAGTTTATGGGAAACTGAAGCTTTCTTT. The rearrangement joins TRBV28 to TRBJ1-1; D is undetermined. With 0 bases removed from V and 5 bases from J, the gap between germline ends came to 4 bases. Germline CDR1 is MDHEN and CDR2 is SYDVKM. This CDR3 has 12 amino acids.

This chain joins TRBV28 and TRBJ1-4, with 8 bases aligning to TRBD1. CDR1 MDHEN and CDR2 SYDVKM come from the germline V gene. Germline trimming cut 4 bases from V and 0 bases from J; bases unmatched to any gene: 7. The CDR3 length is 17 residues. The CDR3 here is CASSSNRGSATNEKLFF. The CDR3 nucleotides are TGTGCCAGCAGTTCCAACAGGGGGAGTGCAACTAATGAAAAACTGTTTTTT.

The CDR3 loop is CASSLLAGGYEQYF. The CDR3, as DNA: TGTGCCAGCAGCTTACTAGCGGGAGGATACGAGCAGTACTTC. The V and J genes are TRBV7-3 and TRBJ2-7; TRBD2 matches at 11 bases. V gave up 2 bases and J gave up 4 bases; unmatched junction bases: 1. This CDR3 region has 14 residues. CDR1 is SGHTA, CDR2 FQGTGA, per germline.

This clone was recorded at least ten times. The rearrangement uses TRBV30 and TRBJ1-1; D is ambiguous. Germline-derived CDR1 and CDR2 are GTSNPN and SVGIG (reference sequence). The CDR3 extends over 13 amino acids. The germline V and J ends were trimmed by 1 base and 3 bases, with 9 bases remaining between them. The CDR3 DNA is TGTGCCTGGAGTGCAGAAGTTCACACTGAAGCTTTCTTT. Protein: CAWSAEVHTEAFF.

V gene TRBV10-3 combines with J gene TRBJ1-1, with TRBD1 as a possible D gene (6 bases). The CDR3 consists of 16 residues. V shed 4 bases and J shed 4 bases, with 19 bases lying between them. The germline CDR1 and CDR2 sequences are ENHRY and SYGVKD. CDR3 residues: CAISAGTTQSGTEAFF. The DNA for the CDR3 is TGTGCCATCAGTGCCGGGACAACGCAGTCAGGCACTGAAGCTTTCTTT.

Worth noting for this clone: Given a much more abundant clone one base away, this may be a read error. The rearrangement uses TRBV10-2 and TRBJ2-7, with D maybe TRBD2 (6 bases). V lost 3 bases and J 9 bases, leaving 12 bases between the germline ends. Germline CDR1 and CDR2: WSHSY and SAAADI. The CDR3 extends over 12 amino acids. The CDR3: CASSEGGKGQYF. As DNA, the CDR3 is TGCGCCAGCAGTGAAGGAGGGAAGGGGCAGTACTTC.

This clone occurred a few times. The chain uses TRBV7-2 and TRBJ1-5; unclear D gene. The CDR3 extends over 15 amino acids. V lost 5 bases and J 5 bases, leaving 16 bases between the germline ends. Germline V gene lookup returns CDR1 SGHTA and CDR2 FQGNSA. Here the CDR3 DNA reads TGTGCCAGCAGCGATTTCGGGAGCCCCCATCAGCCCCAGCATTTT. It codes for CASSDFGSPHQPQHF.

The table lists this clone with a few counts. The chain recombines TRBV28 with TRBJ2-3; D not certain. The V gene lost 5 bases and the J gene lost 3 bases, with 6 bases spanning the gap. This CDR3 region has 12 residues. The V gene's germline CDR1 is MDHEN and CDR2 SYDVKM. The CDR3 DNA sequence: TGTGCCAGCAGTCAGGTTACAGATACGCAGTATTTT. Protein: CASSQVTDTQYF.

The chain joins TRBV2 to TRBJ1-5; perhaps TRBD1 as D (5 bases). Germline values: CDR1 SNHLY, CDR2 FYNNEI. The CDR3 runs to 15 residues. V dropped 8 bases and J dropped 6 bases, with 20 bases sitting between them. The CDR3 coding sequence is TGTGCCAGCGGCAAGGGACCCCGGACCAGTCAGCCCCAGCATTTT. Its translation: CASGKGPRTSQPQHF.

The chain employs TRBV2 and TRBJ1-5; no clear D gene. V was shortened by 2 bases and J by 4 bases, with 15 bases between the two germline ends. The germline gives CDR1 SNHLY, CDR2 FYNNEI. The CDR3 is made up of 16 amino acids. Here the CDR3 reads CASSETDLLGNQPQHF. The CDR3 DNA reads as TGTGCCAGCAGTGAAACGGACCTCCTCGGGAATCAGCCCCAGCATTTT.

This clone has a count of ten or more. This chain connects TRBV5-1 to TRBJ1-1; D unresolved. The CDR3 totals 13 residues. Trimming left V 4 bases short and J 11 bases short, with 18 bases between. The V gene's germline CDR1 is SGHRS and CDR2 YFSETQ. DNA for the CDR3: TGCGCCAGCAGCCCCGGACCTACGGAGGAGGCTTTCTTT. It translates to CASSPGPTEEAFF.

The chain carries TRBV5-1 and TRBJ2-3; no clear D gene. Germline CDR1 and CDR2: SGHRS and YFSETQ. This CDR3 is 14 amino acids long. V was cut by 6 bases and J by 2 bases, with 13 bases left in between. CDR3 in amino acids: CASMNGLFTDTQYF. Here the CDR3 DNA reads TGCGCCAGCATGAACGGTTTATTCACAGATACGCAGTATTTT.

V and J are TRBV29-1 and TRBJ1-1; no clear D. The V end was cut by 0 bases, the J end by 3 bases, with 11 bases between. CDR3 length equals 14 residues. Germline assignment: CDR1 SQVTM and CDR2 ANQGSEA. CDR3 sequence (DNA): TGCAGCGTTGAAGATACGGGGAAGGACACTGAAGCTTTCTTT. This encodes CSVEDTGKDTEAFF.